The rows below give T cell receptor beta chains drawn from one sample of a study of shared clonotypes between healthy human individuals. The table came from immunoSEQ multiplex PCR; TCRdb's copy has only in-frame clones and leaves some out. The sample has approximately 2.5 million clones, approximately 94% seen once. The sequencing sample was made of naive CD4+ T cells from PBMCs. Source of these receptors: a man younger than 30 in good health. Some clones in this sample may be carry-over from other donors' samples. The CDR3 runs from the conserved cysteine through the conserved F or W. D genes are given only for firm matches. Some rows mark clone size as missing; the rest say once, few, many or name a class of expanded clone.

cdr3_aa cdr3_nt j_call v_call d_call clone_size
CASSLLQGNTEAFF TGTGCCAGCAGCCTCCTACAGGGCAACACTGAAGCTTTCTTT TRBJ1-1 TRBV7-9 - few
CASSLSGLYTEAFF TGTGCCAGCAGCTTATCTGGTTTGTACACTGAAGCTTTCTTT TRBJ1-1 TRBV7-8 - once
CASTEGYTYEQYF TGTGCCAGCACCGAAGGGTATACGTACGAGCAGTACTTC TRBJ2-7 TRBV6-5 - -
CASKRVENQPQHF TGTGCCAGTAAGAGGGTGGAGAATCAGCCCCAGCATTTT TRBJ1-5 TRBV6-5 - -
CASSPLLAGASYNEQFF TGTGCCAGCTCACCCCTTTTAGCGGGAGCGTCCTACAATGAGCAGTTCTTC TRBJ2-1 TRBV18 TRBD2 -
CASSRTLIHGEATEAFF TGTGCCAGCAGCCGTACGTTGATTCATGGGGAGGCCACTGAAGCTTTCTTT TRBJ1-1 TRBV7-9 - -
CSVDGLAGTDTQYF TGCAGCGTCGATGGACTAGCGGGAACAGATACGCAGTATTTT TRBJ2-3 TRBV29-1 TRBD2 -
CAGGGRGNQPQHF TGTGCTGGGGGGGGGAGAGGCAATCAGCCCCAGCATTTT TRBJ1-5 TRBV6-6 - -
CASSPLDPVLNTEAFF TGTGCCAGCTCCCCCCTTGACCCAGTATTGAACACTGAAGCTTTCTTT TRBJ1-1 TRBV18 - -
CASRALGQVTGELFF TGTGCCAGCAGGGCCCTAGGACAGGTCACCGGGGAGCTGTTTTTT TRBJ2-2 TRBV11-2 TRBD1 -
CASNQGADTQYF TGTGCCAGCAACCAGGGGGCAGATACGCAGTATTTT TRBJ2-3 TRBV6-1 TRBD1 -
CASSSWGVPKAFF TGTGCCAGCAGCTCATGGGGAGTCCCTAAAGCTTTCTTT TRBJ1-1 TRBV11-2 - -
CASSLGRASPLHF TGTGCCAGCAGCTTAGGCAGGGCTTCACCCCTCCACTTT TRBJ1-6 TRBV7-9 - -
CASNPGGGRNTIYF TGTGCCAGCAATCCGGGCGGGGGTAGAAACACCATATATTTT TRBJ1-3 TRBV25-1 - -
CASSPTSGSIYEQYF TGTGCCAGCAGCCCAACTAGCGGGAGTATATACGAGCAGTACTTC TRBJ2-7 TRBV11-1 TRBD2 -
CASSFLSGSLGANVLTF TGCGCCAGCAGCTTCCTGAGCGGGAGTCTTGGGGCCAACGTCCTGACTTTC TRBJ2-6 TRBV5-1 TRBD2 -
CASTPTGNYGYTF TGTGCCAGCACTCCGACAGGGAACTATGGCTACACCTTC TRBJ1-2 TRBV6-1 TRBD1 -
CASSRDSPEAFF TGTGCCAGCAGCCGAGACAGCCCTGAAGCTTTCTTT TRBJ1-1 TRBV7-9 - -
CASSQDLLAGVYEQYF TGTGCCAGCAGCCAAGATTTGCTAGCGGGAGTCTACGAGCAGTACTTC TRBJ2-7 TRBV4-2 TRBD2 once
CASSLLTETEAFF TGTGCCAGCAGCTTGTTGACAGAAACTGAAGCTTTCTTT TRBJ1-1 TRBV11-2 - -
CASSLDGASETQYF TGCGCCAGCAGCTTGGACGGAGCCTCGGAGACCCAGTACTTC TRBJ2-5 TRBV5-1 - -
CASSAGQKYEQYF TGTGCCAGTAGTGCAGGACAGAAATACGAGCAGTACTTC TRBJ2-7 TRBV19 - -
CASSARQGAYEQYF TGTGCCAGCAGCGCAAGACAGGGGGCCTACGAGCAGTACTTC TRBJ2-7 TRBV9 TRBD1 -
CASNLGGAGNTIYF TGTGCCAGCAACCTTGGGGGGGCTGGAAACACCATATATTTT TRBJ1-3 TRBV28 - -
CASSYQQGGGTEAFF TGTGCCAGCAGTTATCAGCAGGGCGGGGGCACTGAAGCTTTCTTT TRBJ1-1 TRBV6-6 - -
CASSLNPGNLEAFF TGCGCCAGCAGCTTGAACCCAGGGAACCTTGAAGCTTTCTTT TRBJ1-1 TRBV5-1 - -
CASSSGQTMYNEQFF TGTGCCAGCAGCTCGGGACAGACCATGTACAATGAGCAGTTCTTC TRBJ2-1 TRBV6-6 TRBD1 -
CASSSRDGMNTEAFF TGTGCCAGCAGCTCGCGGGACGGGATGAACACTGAAGCTTTCTTT TRBJ1-1 TRBV7-9 - -
CASSLLAGVGSYEQYF TGCGCCAGCAGCCTACTAGCGGGGGTTGGGTCCTACGAGCAGTACTTC TRBJ2-7 TRBV5-1 TRBD2 -
CASSSPTGGSYNEQFF TGTGCCAGCAGTTCCCCGACAGGGGGAAGCTACAATGAGCAGTTCTTC TRBJ2-1 TRBV28 TRBD1 -
CASSNRGDLLSSYNEQFF TGTGCCAGCAGCAACAGGGGGGACCTCCTAAGCTCCTACAATGAGCAGTTCTTC TRBJ2-1 TRBV5-8 TRBD1 -
CASSMQEGNIQYF TGTGCCAGTAGTATGCAAGAAGGGAACATTCAGTACTTC TRBJ2-4 TRBV19 - -
CAWEDGSPLHF TGTGCCTGGGAAGACGGTTCACCCCTCCACTTT TRBJ1-6 TRBV30 - -
CASRPWGEKLFF TGTGCCAGCAGACCCTGGGGTGAAAAACTGTTTTTT TRBJ1-4 TRBV28 - -
CASSQSDRLYTEAFF TGTGCCAGCAGCCAGTCGGACAGGCTGTACACTGAAGCTTTCTTT TRBJ1-1 TRBV9 TRBD1 -
CAWGETQYF TGTGCCTGGGGTGAGACGCAGTATTTT TRBJ2-3 TRBV30 - -
CASSSSPGPGDEQYF TGTGCCAGCAGCTCCTCCCCGGGACCGGGGGACGAGCAGTACTTC TRBJ2-7 TRBV7-9 - -
CASSLWQGYEQFF TGTGCCAGCAGCTTGTGGCAGGGCTATGAGCAGTTCTTC TRBJ2-1 TRBV5-4 - -
CASSYTRAGVGETQYF TGTGCCAGCAGCTACACTAGGGCGGGAGTAGGAGAGACCCAGTACTTC TRBJ2-5 TRBV5-6 TRBD2 -
CASSGSALPSGANVLTF TGCGCCAGCAGCGGTTCGGCTCTTCCCTCTGGGGCCAACGTCCTGACTTTC TRBJ2-6 TRBV5-1 - -
CASNEQGALGTEAFF TGTGCCAGCAACGAACAGGGGGCGTTGGGTACTGAAGCTTTCTTT TRBJ1-1 TRBV6-1 TRBD1 once
CAWRPGGSYNEQFF TGTGCCTGGAGGCCCGGAGGGAGCTACAATGAGCAGTTCTTC TRBJ2-1 TRBV30 - -
CASSDLSTSGRPKNF TGCGCCAGCAGCGATCTCTCTACTAGCGGGAGGCCCAAGAACTTC TRBJ2-7 TRBV5-1 TRBD2 once
CASSVLGGNRETQYF TGTGCCAGCAGTGTATTAGGGGGCAACCGAGAGACCCAGTACTTC TRBJ2-5 TRBV2 TRBD1 -
CASSRRVLAKNIQYF TGCGCCAGCAGCCGGCGGGTTCTAGCCAAAAACATTCAGTACTTC TRBJ2-4 TRBV5-1 - -